The 24 T cell receptor beta chains in this list originate from one sample, sequenced in a study of CD8 T cells in ankylosing spondylitis. TCRdb fed the 5' RACE reads into MiXCR, producing one record per CDR3 protein. This table holds about 160,000 distinct CDR3 sequences, approximately 20% found once. The sample comprised blood, either unsorted or a sorted T cell fraction (not recorded which). The receptor source for this set is a male donor with ankylosing spondylitis or in good health (not recorded which).

This clonotype was recorded many times. The genes are TRBV20-1 and TRBJ2-7, with 11 bases fitting TRBD2. With 5 bases clipped from V and 5 bases from J, the junction kept 11 bases outside the gene matches. Germline-derived CDR1 and CDR2 are DFQATT and SNEGSKA (reference sequence). This CDR3 region has 15 residues. CDR3 DNA: TGCAGTGCTCGGTATACTAGCGGGAGTAGAGACGAGCAGTACTTC. Its protein is CSARYTSGSRDEQYF.

V and J are TRBV20-1 and TRBJ2-4, with 9 bases matching TRBD1. This CDR3 spans 15 amino acids. J lost 0 bases, V lost 5 bases, and 5 bases had no gene match. CDR1 DFQATT and CDR2 SNEGSKA come from the germline V gene (reference sequence). CDR3 sequence: CSAARDREAKNIQYF. The CDR3 DNA sequence: TGCAGTGCTGCCCGGGACAGGGAAGCCAAAAACATTCAGTACTTC.

This clonotype was seen at least ten times. The chain recombines TRBV20-1 with TRBJ2-5; D unresolved. This CDR3 is 14 amino acids long. V was shortened by 3 bases and J by 4 bases, with 15 bases between the two germline ends. Germline V gene lookup returns CDR1 DFQATT and CDR2 SNEGSKA (reference sequence). The CDR3 coding sequence is TGCAGTGCTAGCCCCCATTCCCGCCCAGAGACCCAGTACTTC. It specifies CSASPHSRPETQYF.

The gene calls are TRBV4-1 and TRBJ2-3; D unclear. Per the germline V gene, CDR1 is MGHRA and CDR2 is YSYEKL. This CDR3 contains 15 residues. V lost 0 bases and J lost 5, with 12 bases in between. The CDR3 protein is CASSQDDGFLDTQYF. The CDR3 nucleotides are TGCGCCAGCAGCCAAGACGACGGGTTCTTAGATACGCAGTATTTT.

This clonotype appeared a few times. J is TRBJ2-1 and V is TRBV27, with TRBD2 matching over 9 bases. The CDR3 runs to 14 residues. Germline V gene data show CDR1 as MNHEY and CDR2 as SMNVEV (reference sequence). V dropped 5 bases and J dropped 4; count of bases not matched to a gene: 3. The DNA of the CDR3 is TGTGCCAGCAGTCCGGGACTAGCATACAATGAGCAGTTCTTC. Translated, it gives CASSPGLAYNEQFF.

This clonotype was found once. The rearrangement uses TRBV5-1 and TRBJ1-1; D might be TRBD1 (5 bases). The germline gives CDR1 SGHRS, CDR2 YFSETQ. This CDR3 contains 14 residues. V was shortened by 0 bases and J by 4 bases, with 10 bases between the two germline ends. The CDR3 spells CASSLGGDSTEAFF. The CDR3 DNA reads TGCGCCAGCAGCTTGGGTGGGGACTCCACTGAAGCTTTCTTT.

This clonotype was seen repeatedly, ten times or more. The chain joins TRBV12-3 or TRBV12-4 to TRBJ2-2; unclear D gene. Trimming shortened V by 4 bases and J by 1 base, and 4 bases separated the two germline ends. The CDR3 extends over 13 amino acids. The CDR3 nucleotides are TGTGCCAGCAGTTCACAGAACACCGGGGAGCTGTTTTTT. It yields the protein CASSSQNTGELFF.

This clonotype was observed at least ten times. This chain links TRBV9 with TRBJ2-2; D is possibly TRBD2 (5 bases). Germline V lookup: CDR1 SGDLS, CDR2 YYNGEE. The CDR3 is 17 amino acids. V lost 1 base, J lost 0 bases, and 13 bases lay in between. CDR3 nucleotide sequence: TGTGCCAGCAGCGTACCCTTGGGAGCACCGAACACCGGGGAGCTGTTTTTT. Amino acid sequence: CASSVPLGAPNTGELFF.

There are a few counts of this clonotype. The chain links TRBV19 to TRBJ2-7; 9 positions agree with TRBD1. Germline assignment: CDR1 LNHDA and CDR2 SQIVND (reference sequence). The length of the CDR3 is 12 residues. Trimming cost V 7 bases and J 3 bases; bases outside gene matches: 1. The chain's CDR3 is CASMDRGYEQYF. CDR3 sequence (DNA): TGTGCCAGTATGGACAGGGGCTACGAGCAGTACTTC. The whole variable domain, filled in from reference TRBV19 and TRBJ2-7, reads DGGITQSPKYLFRKEGQNVTLSCEQNLNHDAMYWYRQDPGQGLRLIYYSQIVNDFQKGDIAEGYSVSREKKESFPLTVTSAQKNPTAFYLCASMDRGYEQYFGPGTRLTVT.

This clonotype was detected a few times. The J gene is TRBJ2-1, the V gene TRBV15; 10 bases map to TRBD1. V lost 4 bases to trimming and J lost 4 bases; unmatched junction nucleotides: 7. The CDR3 extends over 16 amino acids. Looked up from germline, CDR1 is LNHNV and CDR2 is YYDKDF (reference sequence). The CDR3 is CATSKTRDRGYNEQFF. Here the CDR3 DNA reads TGTGCCACCAGCAAAACCCGGGACAGGGGTTACAATGAGCAGTTCTTC.

V usage is TRBV18 and J usage is TRBJ2-7; D may be TRBD1 (6 bases). CDR3 length equals 13 residues. In germline, CDR1 is KGHSH, CDR2 LQKENI. The V end lost 2 bases, the J end lost 7 bases, and 12 bases lay between the germline ends. The CDR3 bases are TGTGCCAGCTCACCAGGACAGAATACAGAGCAGTACTTC. The encoded protein is CASSPGQNTEQYF.

This chain connects TRBV7-9 to TRBJ2-7, with 8 bases matching TRBD2. This CDR3 has 13 amino acids. Germline values: CDR1 SEHNR, CDR2 FQNEAQ (reference sequence). V lost 4 bases to trimming and J lost 6 bases; unmatched junction nucleotides: 5. The DNA of the CDR3 is TGTGCCAGCAGCTGGGGACTAGTCTTCGAGCAGTACTTC. This gives the protein CASSWGLVFEQYF.

This clonotype was counted only a few times. The chain uses TRBV7-7 and TRBJ2-1; TRBD1 aligns across 8 bases. Germline V lookup: CDR1 SSHAT, CDR2 FNYEAQ (reference sequence). V was pared by 1 base and J by 7 bases, with 3 bases of the junction left unmatched. This CDR3 is built from 14 residues. The CDR3 DNA follows: TGTGCCAGCAGCTTAGGGCAGGGGGCAAATGAGCAGTTCTTC. This encodes CASSLGQGANEQFF. The whole variable domain, filled in from reference TRBV7-7 and TRBJ2-1, reads GAGVSQSPRYKVTKRGQDVTLRCDPISSHATLYWYQQALGQGPEFLTYFNYEAQPDKSGLPSDRFSAERPEGSISTLTIQRTEQRDSAMYRCASSLGQGANEQFFGPGTRLTVL.

The chain is built from TRBV29-1 and TRBJ1-1, with D unresolved. Trimming shortened V by 7 bases and J by 1 base, and 10 bases separated the two germline ends. Germline CDR1 SQVTM, CDR2 ANQGSEA. This CDR3 is built from 12 residues. The CDR3 protein is CSAQSANTEAFF. The CDR3 DNA reads as TGCAGCGCTCAATCAGCGAACACTGAAGCTTTCTTT.

This sequence joins TRBV20-1 and TRBJ2-3; D possibly corresponds to TRBD2 (5 bases). CDR1 is DFQATT and CDR2 is SNEGSKA in the germline V gene (reference sequence). CDR3 length: 14 residues. The V and J ends lost 3 bases and 1 base respectively, with 11 bases between them. CDR3 coding DNA: TGCAGTGCTAGGGGGAGACTTGGCACAGATACGCAGTATTTT. Translating it yields CSARGRLGTDTQYF.

This clonotype was seen only once. The rearrangement links TRBV29-1 to TRBJ2-1; possibly TRBD1 or TRBD2 for D (5 bases each). V was pared by 3 bases and J by 3 bases, with 12 bases between. Germline-derived CDR1 and CDR2 are SQVTM and ANQGSEA. This CDR3 contains 14 residues. The CDR3 loop is CSVDPGRYYNEQFF. The CDR3 DNA reads TGCAGCGTTGATCCGGGACGGTACTACAATGAGCAGTTCTTC.

Ten or more counts support this clonotype. The chain couples TRBV5-1 to TRBJ2-5, with 9 bases that match TRBD2. CDR3 length equals 17 residues. After removal of 0 bases from V and 2 bases from J, the junction contained 8 bases not matched to a gene. Germline V lookup: CDR1 SGHRS, CDR2 YFSETQ. The CDR3 here is CASSLAASGMRQETQYF. Here the CDR3 DNA reads TGCGCCAGCAGCTTGGCGGCTAGCGGGATGCGGCAAGAGACCCAGTACTTC.

The chain has TRBV11-1 and TRBJ1-4; D gene uncertain. Germline values: CDR1 SGHAT, CDR2 FQDESV (reference sequence). The CDR3 consists of 14 residues. V was pared by 1 base and J by 6 bases, with 9 bases between. DNA of the CDR3: TGTGCCAGCAGCTTAGGACTCACGGATGAAAAACTGTTTTTT. Translated: CASSLGLTDEKLFF.

A note on this clonotype: The junction differs from germline at one of its ends, possibly a read error. The chain links TRBV24-1 to TRBJ2-5; the match to TRBD1 covers 8 bases. Germline assignment: CDR1 KGHDR and CDR2 SFDVKD. The CDR3 totals 13 residues. CDR3 residues: CVTADRGQETQYF. The CDR3 nucleotides are TGTGTCACCGCCGACAGGGGCCAAGAGACCCAGTACTTC.

This clonotype was seen ten or more times. The chain is built from TRBV20-1 and TRBJ2-3, with 9 bases that match TRBD2. V was clipped by 2 bases and J by 2 bases; unmatched bases: 17. CDR3 size: 19 residues. Germline values: CDR1 DFQATT, CDR2 SNEGSKA (reference sequence). CDR3 sequence: CSARFSGRGVSGFTDTQYF. The CDR3 coding sequence is TGCAGTGCTAGATTTAGCGGGAGAGGCGTTTCGGGTTTCACAGATACGCAGTATTTT.

This clonotype has a count of ten or more. The chain is built from TRBV5-1 and TRBJ1-1; tentatively, D is TRBD1 (5 bases). Germline CDR1 is SGHRS and CDR2 is YFSETQ. Trimming removed 4 bases at V and 0 bases at J, with 19 bases between. CDR3 length equals 17 residues. Written as DNA, the CDR3 is TGCGCCAGCAGCGTTGGTAGCTCCAGGGTCATGAACACTGAAGCTTTCTTT. Translating it yields CASSVGSSRVMNTEAFF.

This clonotype was detected many times. The J gene is TRBJ2-3, the V gene TRBV5-1, with D possibly TRBD1 on 6 matching bases. Per germline, CDR1 SGHRS and CDR2 YFSETQ. The V end lost 0 bases, the J end lost 2 bases, and 13 bases lay between the germline ends. The length of the CDR3 is 16 residues. This chain's CDR3 is CASSLDGQSNTDTQYF. The CDR3 region has the DNA TGCGCCAGCAGCTTGGATGGACAGTCCAACACAGATACGCAGTATTTT. The entire variable domain, with the rest obtained from reference TRBV5-1 and TRBJ2-3, is as follows: KAGVTQTPRYLIKTRGQQVTLSCSPISGHRSVSWYQQTPGQGLQFLFEYFSETQRNKGNFPGRFSGRQFSNSRSEMNVSTLELGDSALYLCASSLDGQSNTDTQYFGPGTRLTVL.

This chain uses TRBV25-1 with TRBJ1-3, with D perhaps matching TRBD1 (5 bases). The germline CDR1 and CDR2 sequences are MGHDK and SYGVNS. The CDR3 consists of 18 residues. V was cut by 0 bases and J by 0 bases, with 15 bases left in between. CDR3 bases: TGTGCCAGCAGTGAATACGATGCAGGGCCGGTCTCTGGAAACACCATATATTTT. Translated, it gives CASSEYDAGPVSGNTIYF.

This chain connects TRBV7-2 to TRBJ1-5, with a tentative D call TRBD1 (5 bases). The germline V gene has CDR1 SGHTA and CDR2 FQGNSA. The CDR3 has 15 residues. Trimming removed 1 base from V and 5 bases from J, with 12 bases in between. CDR3 sequence (DNA): TGTGCCAGCAGCTTAGAGCAGGGTGAGGATCAGCCCCAGCATTTT. It yields the protein CASSLEQGEDQPQHF.